Sequencing of this TCR beta chain was carried out in a study of T cells after yellow fever vaccination. Study overall: Libraries from low-cell-number fractions were prepared with the SMART-Seq v4 Ultra Low Input RNA kit.

Study-wide points: Highly abundant clonotypes carried over from the bulk population could end up in FACS-sorted repertoires as contaminants.

Notes on this clonotype: Its matching antigen is unknown.

UMIs were added to TCR cDNA along with a universal primer site when it was made by 5'RACE template switching. TCRdb called the 5' RACE reads again in MiXCR, with one record for every CDR3 protein. The sample lists 100,000 to 150,000 distinct CDR3 sequences; under 8% were seen once. This clonotype originated in a man younger than 30 who received the YFV17D yellow fever vaccine. The starting material was CD4+ T cells sorted from PBMCs, obtained 10 days after the first yellow fever vaccination.

The CDR3 DNA sequence: TGCAGTGCCCTCGCGGACGCGGCTTACACCGGGGAGCTGTTTTTT. Translation: CSALADAAYTGELFF. J is TRBJ2-2 and V is TRBV20-1; D gene uncertain. Germline CDR1 reads DFQATT; CDR2 reads SNEGSKA (reference sequence). V gave up 6 bases and J gave up 3 bases, with 17 bases separating them. The CDR3 loop spans 15 amino acids.